What follows describes a single T cell receptor beta chain. Its cognate antigen is unknown. The sample belongs to a study of spatial heterogeneity in lung cancer. Every cDNA TCR molecule received its own unique molecular identifier. TCRdb called the 5' RACE reads again in MiXCR, with one record for every CDR3 protein. The sample has 40,000 or so distinct CDR3 sequences, about 10% seen once. The CDR3 totals 15 residues. V lost 4 bases, J lost 5 bases, and 16 bases lay in between. The germline CDR1 and CDR2 sequences are SGHTA and FQGNSA. The time point was: blood at routine non-recurrence follow-up after resection. Regarding the study as a whole: Blood showed ubiquitous tumor TCRs more often at resection than at routine follow-up.

This sample comprised PBMCs, obtained at follow-up. V is TRBV7-2 and J is TRBJ2-3, with a weak D call TRBD1 (6 bases). This receptor was taken from a female donor with early-stage non-small cell lung cancer. The CDR3 DNA reads TGTGCCAGCAGCTCACAGTCCAACAGGGTAGATACGCAGTATTTT. The encoded protein is CASSSQSNRVDTQYF.